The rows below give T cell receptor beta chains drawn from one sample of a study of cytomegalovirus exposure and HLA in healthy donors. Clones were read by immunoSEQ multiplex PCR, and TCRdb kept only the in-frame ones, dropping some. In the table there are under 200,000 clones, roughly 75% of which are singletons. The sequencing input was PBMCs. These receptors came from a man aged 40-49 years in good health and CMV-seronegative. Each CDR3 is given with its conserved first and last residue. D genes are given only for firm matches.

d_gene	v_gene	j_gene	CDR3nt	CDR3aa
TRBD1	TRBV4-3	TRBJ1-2	TGCGCCAGCAGCCCTGGACAGGGAGGTGGCTATGGCTACACCTTC	CASSPGQGGGYGYTF
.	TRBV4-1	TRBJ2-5	TGCGCCAGCAGCCGCCGGTTGGGGGACTCAGAGACCCAGTACTTC	CASSRRLGDSETQYF
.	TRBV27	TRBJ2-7	TGTGCCAGCAGTTTACAGGGGGGTTTCTACGAGCAGTACTTC	CASSLQGGFYEQYF
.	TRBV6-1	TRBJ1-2	TGTGCCAGCAGTGAGTTGAGATCTCGCGCCTATGGCTACACCTTC	CASSELRSRAYGYTF
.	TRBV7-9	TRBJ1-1	TGTTCCAGCAGATACTTGAACACTGAAGCTTTCTTT	CSSRYLNTEAFF
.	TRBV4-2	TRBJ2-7	TGTGCCAGCAGCCAAGAACGTTCTAGTAGACCCTACGAGCAGTACTTC	CASSQERSSRPYEQYF
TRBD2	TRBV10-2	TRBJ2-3	TGCGCCAGCTCGGCGGGGGCGGGACTAGGGGTTGCAGATACGCAGTATTTT	CASSAGAGLGVADTQYF
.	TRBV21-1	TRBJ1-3	TGTGCCAGCAGCAAAGGGGGATCAGGACTTGACTTCTCTGGAAACACCATATATTTT	CASSKGGSGLDFSGNTIYF
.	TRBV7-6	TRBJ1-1	TGTGCCAGCAGCTCACAGAACACTGAAGCTTTCTTT	CASSSQNTEAFF
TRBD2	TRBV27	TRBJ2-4	TGTGCCAGCAGTATAGCGGGAGGGGGAAACATTCAGTACTTC	CASSIAGGGNIQYF
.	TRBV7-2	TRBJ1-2	TGTGCCAGCAGCGTCTACCTGACTAACTATGGCTACACCTTC	CASSVYLTNYGYTF
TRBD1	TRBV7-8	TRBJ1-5	TGTGCCAGCAGCCACGCAGGAGGGGGCGAGGGCAATCAGCCCCAGCATTTT	CASSHAGGGEGNQPQHF
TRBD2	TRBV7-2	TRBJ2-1	TGTGCCAGCAGCTCGGGACTAGCGTACAATGAGCAGTTCTTC	CASSSGLAYNEQFF
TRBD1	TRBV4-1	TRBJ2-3	TGCGCCAGCAGCCACCCTGGCAGGGGGCGGTCAGATACGCAGTATTTT	CASSHPGRGRSDTQYF
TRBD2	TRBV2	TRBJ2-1	TGTGCCAGCAGCAGCCGACTAGCGGGTAATAATGAGCAGTTCTTC	CASSSRLAGNNEQFF
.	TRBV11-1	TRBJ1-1	TGTGCCAGCAGCTTAAACGGGGGAGCCACTGAAGCTTTCTTT	CASSLNGGATEAFF
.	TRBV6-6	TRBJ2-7	TGTGCCAGCAGTTCGACGGGATCTACCTCCTACGAGCAGTACTTC	CASSSTGSTSYEQYF
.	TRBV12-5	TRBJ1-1	TGTGCTAGTGAGTATTCGGGGATCACTGAAGCTTTCTTT	CASEYSGITEAFF
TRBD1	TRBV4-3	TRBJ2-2	TGCGCCAGCAGCCAAGATCTCACGAGACAGGGGGACACCGGGGAGCTGTTTTTT	CASSQDLTRQGDTGELFF
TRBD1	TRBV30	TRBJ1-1	TGTGCCTGGAGTGCGGACAGGGTGGGAGCTTTCTTT	CAWSADRVGAFF
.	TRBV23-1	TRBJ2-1	TGCGCCAGCAGTCAATCTTTCTGGGGAGTTAGCGATGAGCAGTTCTTC	CASSQSFWGVSDEQFF
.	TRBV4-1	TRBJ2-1	TGCGCCAGCAGCCAAACAGGGGGGGATGAGCAGTTCTTC	CASSQTGGDEQFF
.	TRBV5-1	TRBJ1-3	TGCGCCAGCAGCTCCACACCTGTAACAGGGAGCGGAAACACCATATATTTT	CASSSTPVTGSGNTIYF
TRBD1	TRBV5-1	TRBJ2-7	TGCGCCAGCAGCTATTGGCCAAACAGGGGGCAGTATCAGGCCTACGAGCAGTACTTC	CASSYWPNRGQYQAYEQYF
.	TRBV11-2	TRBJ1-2	TGTGCCAGCAGCTTAGGGCGGAACTATGGCTACACCTTC	CASSLGRNYGYTF
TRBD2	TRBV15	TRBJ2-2	TGTGCCACCAGCTCTCTCCCGACTAGCGGGAGGGCCGGAACCGGGGAGCTGTTTTTT	CATSSLPTSGRAGTGELFF
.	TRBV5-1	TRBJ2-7	TGCGCCAGCAGCGAGGGGGGGGCGAAGGTCCACGAGCAGTACTTC	CASSEGGAKVHEQYF
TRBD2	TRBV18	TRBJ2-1	TGTGCCAGCTCACCGGGCGTAGCGGGAGAAGAGGCGTTCTTC	CASSPGVAGEEAFF
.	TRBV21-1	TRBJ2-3	TGTGCCAGCAGCAAAGTGCACCCTTCGGCTAGCGGGCCCACAGATACGCAGTATTTT	CASSKVHPSASGPTDTQYF
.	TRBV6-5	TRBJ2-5	TGTGCCAGCAGTTACGGAGGGCAAGAGACCCAGTACTTC	CASSYGGQETQYF
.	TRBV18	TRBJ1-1	TGTGCCAGCTCACCATCGGACAGCACTGAAGCTTTCTTT	CASSPSDSTEAFF
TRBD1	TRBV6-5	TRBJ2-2	TGTGCCAGCAGCTTACAGGGGGTGCACACCGGGGAGCTGTTTTTT	CASSLQGVHTGELFF
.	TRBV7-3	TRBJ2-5	TGTGCCAGCAGCTTAATTCCACGGGAGACCCAGTACTTC	CASSLIPRETQYF
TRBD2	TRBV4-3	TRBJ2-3	TGCGCCAGCAGCCAAGATAGAACCCAGCGGGGGGGCCTAGATACGCAGTATTTT	CASSQDRTQRGGLDTQYF
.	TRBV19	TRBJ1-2	TGTGCCAGTAGAGGGGGACATCTGGGGGCCTATGGCTACACCTTC	CASRGGHLGAYGYTF
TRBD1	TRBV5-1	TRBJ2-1	TGCGCCAGCAGCATTAACTGGACAGGGGACGAGCAGTTCTTC	CASSINWTGDEQFF
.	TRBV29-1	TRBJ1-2	TGCAGCGTTTTTGGGGGGGCGCTGGGCTACACCTTC	CSVFGGALGYTF
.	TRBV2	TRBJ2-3	TGTGCCAGCCGGGAGCTGGAAAACACAGATACGCAGTATTTT	CASRELENTDTQYF
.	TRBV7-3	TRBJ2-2	TGTGCCAGCAGCTTAACTGCGTTGGCCGGGGAGCTGTTTTTT	CASSLTALAGELFF
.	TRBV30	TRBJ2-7	TGTGCCTGGAGTGTTAGCTCCTACGAGCAGTACTTC	CAWSVSSYEQYF
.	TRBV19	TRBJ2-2	TGTGCCAGTAGTATCCCATGGGCGGCCGGGGAGTTGTTTTTT	CASSIPWAAGELFF
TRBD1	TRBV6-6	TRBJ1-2	TGTGCCAGCAGTTACAAGGGACAGCTCTACTATGGCTACACCTTC	CASSYKGQLYYGYTF
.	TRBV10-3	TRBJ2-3	TGTGCCATCAGGACTTTGGATACGCAGTATTTT	CAIRTLDTQYF
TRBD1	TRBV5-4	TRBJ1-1	TGTGCCAGCAGCTTCCCCGGGACAGGGGGAACTGAAGCTTTCTTT	CASSFPGTGGTEAFF
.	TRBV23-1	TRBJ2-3	TGCGCCAGGAGAGTAGCGGATCTTAGCACAGATACGCAGTATTTT	CARRVADLSTDTQYF
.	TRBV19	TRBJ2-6	TGTGCCAGTAGTCTCCGACCTAGTACGGTGGTGCTCTCTGGGGCCAACGTCCTGACTTTC	CASSLRPSTVVLSGANVLTF